This record concerns one T cell receptor beta chain sequence. Its antigen specificity is not known. Base qualities were left out, and no much larger clone turns up one base away. Synthesis of TCR cDNA relied on 5'RACE template switching, a step that introduced a universal primer site along with unique molecular identifiers. Priming for cDNA synthesis came from both the TCR alpha and TCR beta constant segments. Two PCR steps were used to amplify libraries, with sample barcodes and sequencing adapters being added in the second step. Sequencing of libraries was performed on Illumina HiSeq 2500 (2x100 bp) or NovaSeq (2x150 bp). Per the original workflow: Demultiplexing of reads and collapsing into UMI consensus sequences were performed with MIGEC, and V(D)J alignment was carried out with MiXCR. Using edgeR on replicate PBMC samples, clonotypes were called vaccine-responding if FDR was below 0.01 and the log2 fold change was above 5 up to day 15. Bulk clonotypes were assigned CD4 or CD8 identity according to which sequenced CD4 or CD8 repertoire held them at higher abundance. The public reads were reanalyzed by TCRdb: fastp trimming at Q25, MiXCR alignment, in-frame beta chains only. A single entry per CDR3 protein holds the most common genes and DNA from its merged rows. These V and J calls originate from TCRdb's pipeline instead of the authors' own analysis. This sample lists around 500,000 distinct CDR3 sequences; just over 20% were detected once. About a sixth of the sample is in the top ten clones.

The data were obtained in a study of T cells after yellow fever vaccination (dated by TCRdb to about 2019). Study-level background: The SMART-Seq v4 Ultra Low Input RNA kit was used to prepare libraries from fractions with low cell numbers. Blood samples were taken at several timepoints before and after primary and secondary immunization, and bulk PBMC replicates and cell subsets were isolated. Bulk TCR alpha and beta repertoires were sequenced longitudinally to track T-cell clones before and after primary and booster YFV17D yellow fever vaccination. Two healthy male donors made up the cohort, one aged 18 to 30 years and the other aged 30 to 40 years. The investigation overall reported the following: Compared with the primary T-cell response, the secondary T-cell response was faster but weaker, reaching its peak on day 5 rather than on day 15. A small fraction of clonotypes showed up in both the CD4 and CD8 compartments, probably as a result of convergent recombination. Most clones expanded after primary vaccination were re-detected after the booster (almost 98% of CD4 and approximately 88% of CD8), suggesting broad memory maintenance. FACS-sorted repertoires could contain abundant contaminating clonotypes from the bulk population, so computational filtering was required. Only a couple of donors were included in the study, so the extent to which the findings can be generalized is limited.

The CDR3 sequence holds 14 residues, the cysteine and phenylalanine included. Only CDR3 DNA remains: 42 bases, in frame from the first base. V and J lose 6 bases and 1 base, and a span of 12 bases separates them. The germline V gene encodes CDR1 MRHNA and CDR2 SNTAGT. The treatment or condition label on this specimen signifies: live attenuated yellow fever vaccine strain. At each blood-draw timepoint, two biological replicates of bulk PBMCs were obtained. PBMCs were isolated from peripheral blood using a standard Ficoll-Paque protocol. RNA was extracted with TriZol from bulk PBMCs, CD4 and CD8 fractions, and dextramer-positive and dextramer-negative fractions.

The sequence derives from a man in his late teens or twenties who received the YFV17D yellow fever vaccine. The sample consisted of PBMCs, taken roughly 20 days after the first yellow fever vaccination. The chain employs TRBV6-4 and TRBJ1-2, with the D gene not clear enough to name. The DNA sequence reads TGTGCCAGCAGGGAACCTGTCCTTAACTATGGCTACACCTTC. Translated, this is CASREPVLNYGYTF.